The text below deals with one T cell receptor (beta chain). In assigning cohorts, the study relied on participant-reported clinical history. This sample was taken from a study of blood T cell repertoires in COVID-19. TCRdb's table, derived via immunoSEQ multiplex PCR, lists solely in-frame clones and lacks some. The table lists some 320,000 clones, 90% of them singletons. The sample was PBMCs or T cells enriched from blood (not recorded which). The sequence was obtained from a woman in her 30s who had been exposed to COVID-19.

CDR3 DNA: TGTGCCAACTCCCCCCGGGACTACGGATCACCCCTCCACTTT. This sequence encodes CANSPRDYGSPLHF. This chain uses TRBV10-3 with TRBJ1-6; maybe TRBD1 (5 bases). This CDR3 is 14 amino acids long. Germline V gene data show CDR1 as ENHRY and CDR2 as SYGVKD. The V end lost 10 bases, the J end lost 10 bases, and 20 bases lay between the germline ends.